In this sample, the clone carrying this TCR beta chain turned up once. CDR1 and CDR2 from the germline V gene are MGHDK and SYGVNS. This CDR3 is built from 14 residues. Trimming took 8 bases from V and 3 from J; bases not matched to a gene: 6. The data belong to a study of T cell changes during pregnancy in multiple sclerosis. The assay was immunoSEQ multiplex PCR, and TCRdb's table has in-frame clones only and misses some. The sample consists of 85,000 to 130,000 clones, 85% to 95% of them appearing once. The gene calls are TRBV25-1 and TRBJ1-4; TRBD1 aligns across 7 bases. The source material was peripheral blood, sampled in the second trimester of pregnancy. This receptor was identified in a female donor with multiple sclerosis, enrolled in a pregnancy study. DNA for the CDR3: TGTGCCAGCGCCCGGACAGGCTCTAATGAAAAACTGTTTTTT. Encoded protein: CASARTGSNEKLFF.